The 16 T cell receptor beta chains given below trace back to one sample, sequenced in a study of beta chain features in type 1 diabetes. Expressed TCRB transcripts got sequenced, as all isolated RNA was reverse transcribed. Assay: immunoSEQ multiplex PCR; the TCRdb copy retains only in-frame clones and omits some. The data contain some 270,000 clones, roughly an eighth of them singletons. Sequenced material: naive CD4+ T cells from blood. The receptor set was obtained from a woman in her 40s in good health.

This clone was detected only a few times. The chain carries TRBV6-6 and TRBJ2-1; TRBD2 is a possible D gene (5 bases). This CDR3 is 13 amino acids long. Deletions cut 6 bases from V and 12 bases from J, with 18 bases between. Germline CDR1 MNHNY, CDR2 SVGAGI (reference sequence). CDR3 loop: CASSPGSLYRQFF. The CDR3 nucleotides are TGTGCCAGCAGCCCGGGGTCCCTTTACCGGCAGTTCTTC.

The gene calls are TRBV2 and TRBJ2-7; D gene unclear. The CDR3 length is 14 residues. In germline, CDR1 is SNHLY, CDR2 FYNNEI. With 4 bases removed from V and 3 bases from J, the gap between germline ends came to 13 bases. CDR3 nucleotide sequence: TGTGCCAGCAGTGTGAGCGTTCCCAGCTACGAGCAGTACTTC. This encodes CASSVSVPSYEQYF. The complete variable domain, with remaining parts taken from reference TRBV2 and TRBJ2-7, reads EPEVTQTPSHQVTQMGQEVILRCVPISNHLYFYWYRQILGQKVEFLVSFYNNEISEKSEIFDDQFSVERPDGSNFTLKIRSTKLEDSAMYFCASSVSVPSYEQYFGPGTRLTVT.

A few counts support this clone. V usage is TRBV6-6 and J usage is TRBJ2-7; 7 positions match TRBD1. Germline CDR1 MNHNY, CDR2 SVGAGI (reference sequence). This CDR3 region has 16 residues. Losses at the gene ends were 6 bases for V and 2 bases for J; bases not matched to a gene: 13. The CDR3 protein is CASRSRTGDSAYEQYF. CDR3 in DNA: TGTGCCAGCAGATCGAGGACAGGAGACTCAGCCTACGAGCAGTACTTC.

In nucleotides, the CDR3 is TGTGCCAGCAGCTTGGCGAGGGATCAGCCCCAGCATTTT. It translates to CASSLARDQPQHF. The chain uses TRBV11-1 and TRBJ1-5, with D unclear. V was shortened by 3 bases and J by 5 bases, with 8 bases between the two germline ends. The CDR3 is made up of 13 amino acids. Germline V gene lookup returns CDR1 SGHAT and CDR2 FQDESV (reference sequence).

There are a few counts of this clone. The rearrangement uses TRBV7-2 and TRBJ2-2; the match to TRBD1 covers 7 bases. Trimming cost V 4 bases and J 7 bases; bases outside gene matches: 6. The germline gives CDR1 SGHTA, CDR2 FQGNSA. There are 14 residues in the CDR3. CDR3 in amino acids: CASSSGQVSGELFF. CDR3 coding DNA: TGTGCCAGCAGCTCCGGACAGGTCAGCGGGGAGCTGTTTTTT.

This clone was counted only a few times. V and J are TRBV6-6 and TRBJ2-1; a weak D match, TRBD2 (5 bases). Looked up from germline, CDR1 is MNHNY and CDR2 is SVGAGI (reference sequence). The CDR3 extends over 15 amino acids. V lost 8 bases and J lost 1, with 15 bases in between. CDR3 residues: CASGDPGESYNEQFF. The CDR3 bases are TGTGCCAGCGGTGACCCCGGGGAATCCTACAATGAGCAGTTCTTC.

This clone was counted a few times. This chain links TRBV11-1 with TRBJ2-1, with 7 positions matching TRBD2. CDR3 length equals 11 residues. Germline CDR1 reads SGHAT; CDR2 reads FQDESV (reference sequence). V lost 4 bases, J lost 9 bases, and 0 bases stayed unmatched. CDR3 DNA sequence: TGTGCCAGCAGCTCGGGGGGTGAGCAGTTCTTC. Translation gives CASSSGGEQFF.

A few counts support this clone. V gene TRBV4-1 combines with J gene TRBJ2-5; D perhaps matches TRBD2 (6 bases). V lost 0 bases to trimming and J lost 4 bases, with 18 bases between them. CDR3 size: 17 residues. Germline CDR1 is MGHRA and CDR2 is YSYEKL. This CDR3 reads CASSQERQGGYLETQYF. The CDR3, as DNA: TGCGCCAGCAGCCAAGAACGCCAGGGAGGCTACCTAGAGACCCAGTACTTC.

This clone has more than one count but fewer than ten. The rearrangement uses TRBV2 and TRBJ2-5; 8 nucleotides agree with TRBD1. V gave up 6 bases and J gave up 4 bases; unmatched junction bases: 13. There are 16 residues in the CDR3. The V gene's germline CDR1 is SNHLY and CDR2 FYNNEI. CDR3 loop: CASRPGTGNIGETQYF. The DNA for the CDR3 is TGTGCCAGCAGACCCGGGACAGGCAACATTGGAGAGACCCAGTACTTC. Looking up the rest from reference TRBV2 and TRBJ2-5 gives the full variable domain: EPEVTQTPSHQVTQMGQEVILRCVPISNHLYFYWYRQILGQKVEFLVSFYNNEISEKSEIFDDQFSVERPDGSNFTLKIRSTKLEDSAMYFCASRPGTGNIGETQYFGPGTRLLVL.

This clone was observed a few times. This chain links TRBV6-5 with TRBJ2-7; tentative D call: TRBD1 (6 bases). The V gene's germline CDR1 is MNHEY and CDR2 SVGAGI. The CDR3 consists of 14 residues. V gave up 5 bases and J gave up 4 bases, with 15 bases separating them. CDR3 bases: TGTGCCAGCAGTCCCCAGGCAGGGGAATACGAGCAGTACTTC. Translation gives CASSPQAGEYEQYF.

This clone was recorded a few times. This chain links TRBV5-1 with TRBJ2-3; 11 bases are a match to TRBD2. Germline CDR1 reads SGHRS; CDR2 reads YFSETQ. This CDR3 comprises 14 residues. The junction had 8 bases not matched to a gene; V was cut back by 7 bases and J by 7 bases. CDR3: CASLAGGAQNTQYF. DNA of the CDR3: TGCGCCAGCTTAGCGGGGGGGGCCCAGAATACGCAGTATTTT.

The genes are TRBV7-2 and TRBJ1-5, with D maybe TRBD1 (6 bases). This CDR3 comprises 16 residues. The ends were cut back, 5 bases at V and 2 bases at J, with 16 bases in the middle. The V gene's germline CDR1 is SGHTA and CDR2 FQGNSA. The CDR3 sequence is CASSPTGTRGNQPQHF. CDR3 sequence (DNA): TGTGCCAGCAGCCCCACCGGGACAAGGGGCAATCAGCCCCAGCATTTT. Combining the CDR3 with reference TRBV7-2 and TRBJ1-5 gives the whole variable domain GAGVSQSPSNKVTEKGKDVELRCDPISGHTALYWYRQSLGQGLEFLIYFQGNSAPDKSGLPSDRFSAERTGGSVSTLTIQRTQQEDSAVYLCASSPTGTRGNQPQHFGDGTRLSIL.

As for this clone: The same CDR3 arises from other DNA sequences in this sample as well. The chain couples TRBV20-1 to TRBJ1-1; D is unclear. Looked up from germline, CDR1 is DFQATT and CDR2 is SNEGSKA (reference sequence). Trimming stripped 6 bases from V and 1 base from J, with 6 bases between. This CDR3 is built from 11 residues. CDR3 nucleotide sequence: TGCAGTGCCCCGCGGAACACTGAAGCTTTCTTT. Amino acid sequence: CSAPRNTEAFF.

This clone has only one observation. Here the CDR3 reads CASSSPFGAGDLDTQYF. CDR3 coding DNA: TGTGCCAGCAGCTCTCCCTTCGGAGCGGGGGACTTAGATACGCAGTATTTT. The chain joins TRBV7-9 to TRBJ2-3; 8 bases fit TRBD2. The germline V gene encodes CDR1 SEHNR and CDR2 FQNEAQ (reference sequence). The CDR3 is 17 residues long. J gave up 5 bases and V 4 bases, and 14 bases lay outside the gene matches.

In this sample, this clone turned up a few times. V is TRBV5-1 and J is TRBJ1-1; maybe TRBD1 (6 bases). Trimming cost V 4 bases and J 0 bases, with 16 bases left between them. This CDR3 is built from 16 residues. CDR1 and CDR2 (germline): SGHRS, YFSETQ. CDR3 nucleotides: TGCGCCAGCAGCGGCCTCACAGGGCCGGTGAACACTGAAGCTTTCTTT. Residues: CASSGLTGPVNTEAFF.

This clone was counted only a few times. The rearrangement links TRBV18 to TRBJ2-1; 10 nucleotides align to TRBD1. V lost 7 bases to trimming and J lost 2 bases; unmatched junction nucleotides: 14. The germline gives CDR1 KGHSH, CDR2 LQKENI. The CDR3 covers 18 residues. CDR3 nucleotide sequence: TGTGCCAGCTGCACGAGTCCCGCCGGGACAGGGGCCTACAATGAGCAGTTCTTC. Translated, it gives CASCTSPAGTGAYNEQFF.